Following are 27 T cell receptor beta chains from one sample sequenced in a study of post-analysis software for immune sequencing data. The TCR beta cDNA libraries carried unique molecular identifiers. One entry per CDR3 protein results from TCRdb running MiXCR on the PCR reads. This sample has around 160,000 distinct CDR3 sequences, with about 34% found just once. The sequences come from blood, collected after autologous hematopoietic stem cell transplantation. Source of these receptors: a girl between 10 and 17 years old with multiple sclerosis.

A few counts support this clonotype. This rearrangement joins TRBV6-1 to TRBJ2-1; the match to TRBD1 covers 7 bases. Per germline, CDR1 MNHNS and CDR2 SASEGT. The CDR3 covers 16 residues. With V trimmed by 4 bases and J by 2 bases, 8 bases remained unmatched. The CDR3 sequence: CASSAGPTGAYNEQFF. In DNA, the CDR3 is TGTGCCAGCAGTGCAGGACCTACAGGGGCCTACAATGAGCAGTTCTTC.

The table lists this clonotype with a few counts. The CDR3 loop reads CASSPVADSTGELFF. In DNA, the CDR3 is TGTGCCAGCAGCCCTGTTGCAGACAGCACCGGGGAGCTGTTTTTT. V gene TRBV6-1 combines with J gene TRBJ2-2; D might be TRBD1 (5 bases). The CDR3 totals 15 residues. V dropped 6 bases and J dropped 4 bases, with 15 bases sitting between them. Germline lookup yields CDR1 MNHNS and CDR2 SASEGT.

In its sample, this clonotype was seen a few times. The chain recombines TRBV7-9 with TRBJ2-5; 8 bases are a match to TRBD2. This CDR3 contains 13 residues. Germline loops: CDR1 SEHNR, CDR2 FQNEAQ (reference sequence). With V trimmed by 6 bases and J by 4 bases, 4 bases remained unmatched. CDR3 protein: CASRSGRGETQYF. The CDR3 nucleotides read TGTGCCAGCAGGAGCGGGAGAGGAGAGACCCAGTACTTC. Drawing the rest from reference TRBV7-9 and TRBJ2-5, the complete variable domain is DTGVSQNPRHKITKRGQNVTFRCDPISEHNRLYWYRQTLGQGPEFLTYFQNEAQLEKSRLLSDRFSAERPKGSFSTLEIQRTEQGDSAMYLCASRSGRGETQYFGPGTRLLVL.

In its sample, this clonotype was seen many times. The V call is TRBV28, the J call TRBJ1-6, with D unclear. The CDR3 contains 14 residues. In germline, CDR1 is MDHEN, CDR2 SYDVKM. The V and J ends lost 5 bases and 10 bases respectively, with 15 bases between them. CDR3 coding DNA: TGTGCCAGCAGTGCCCTTGCCTCTGGGTCACCCCTCCACTTT. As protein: CASSALASGSPLHF.

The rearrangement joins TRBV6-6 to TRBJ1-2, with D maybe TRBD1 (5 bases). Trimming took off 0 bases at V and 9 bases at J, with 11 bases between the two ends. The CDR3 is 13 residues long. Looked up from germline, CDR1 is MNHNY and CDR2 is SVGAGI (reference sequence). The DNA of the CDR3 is TGTGCCAGCAGTTACTCGACGGGGGGAAGCTACACCTTC. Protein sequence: CASSYSTGGSYTF.

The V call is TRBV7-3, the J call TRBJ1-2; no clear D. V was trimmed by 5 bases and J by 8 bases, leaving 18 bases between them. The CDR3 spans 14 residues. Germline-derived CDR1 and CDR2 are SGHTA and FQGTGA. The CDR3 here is CASSLSSRGSGYTF. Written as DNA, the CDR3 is TGTGCCAGCAGCCTCTCTAGTAGAGGTAGCGGCTACACCTTC.

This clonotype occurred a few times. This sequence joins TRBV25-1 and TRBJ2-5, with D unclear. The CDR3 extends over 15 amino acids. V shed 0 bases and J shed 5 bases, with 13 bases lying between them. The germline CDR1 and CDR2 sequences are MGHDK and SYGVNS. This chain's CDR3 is CASSEYLRSHETQYF. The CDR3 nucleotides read TGTGCCAGCAGTGAATATCTACGGAGCCACGAGACCCAGTACTTC.

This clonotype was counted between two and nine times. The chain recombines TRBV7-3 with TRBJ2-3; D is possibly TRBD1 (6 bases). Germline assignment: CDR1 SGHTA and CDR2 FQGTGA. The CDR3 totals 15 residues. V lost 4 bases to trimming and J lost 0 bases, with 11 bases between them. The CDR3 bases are TGTGCCAGCAGCTCCTGGGGGCGTAGCACAGATACGCAGTATTTT. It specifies CASSSWGRSTDTQYF.

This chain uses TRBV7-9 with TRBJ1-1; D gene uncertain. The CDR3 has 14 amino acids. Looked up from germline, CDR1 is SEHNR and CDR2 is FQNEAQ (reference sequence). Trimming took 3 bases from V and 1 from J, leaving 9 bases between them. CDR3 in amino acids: CASSFSQRNTEAFF. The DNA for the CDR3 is TGTGCCAGCAGCTTTTCCCAGAGGAACACTGAAGCTTTCTTT. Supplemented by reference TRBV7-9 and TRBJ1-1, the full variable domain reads DTGVSQNPRHKITKRGQNVTFRCDPISEHNRLYWYRQTLGQGPEFLTYFQNEAQLEKSRLLSDRFSAERPKGSFSTLEIQRTEQGDSAMYLCASSFSQRNTEAFFGQGTRLTVV.

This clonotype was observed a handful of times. CDR3 nucleotides: TGTGCCAGCAGTTTGTCAACAGGGAATGAGCAGTTCTTC. Its translation: CASSLSTGNEQFF. This sequence joins TRBV27 and TRBJ2-1; a possible D gene is TRBD1 (6 bases). Per the germline V gene, CDR1 is MNHEY and CDR2 is SMNVEV (reference sequence). The V end lost 3 bases, the J end lost 7 bases, and 10 bases lay between the germline ends. The CDR3 has 13 residues.

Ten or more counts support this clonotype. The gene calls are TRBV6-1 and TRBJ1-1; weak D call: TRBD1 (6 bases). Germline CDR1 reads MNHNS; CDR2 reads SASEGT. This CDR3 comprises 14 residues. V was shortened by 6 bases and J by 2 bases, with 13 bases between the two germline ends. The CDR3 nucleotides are TGTGCCAGCAGCCTCGACAGGTATAACACTGAAGCTTTCTTT. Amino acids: CASSLDRYNTEAFF.

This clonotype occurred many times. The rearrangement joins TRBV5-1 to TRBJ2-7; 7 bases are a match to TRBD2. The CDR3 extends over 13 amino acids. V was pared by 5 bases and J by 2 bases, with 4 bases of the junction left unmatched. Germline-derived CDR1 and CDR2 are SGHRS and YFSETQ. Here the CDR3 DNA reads TGCGCCAGCAGGGGGACTATTCCCTACGAGCAGTACTTC. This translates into CASRGTIPYEQYF.

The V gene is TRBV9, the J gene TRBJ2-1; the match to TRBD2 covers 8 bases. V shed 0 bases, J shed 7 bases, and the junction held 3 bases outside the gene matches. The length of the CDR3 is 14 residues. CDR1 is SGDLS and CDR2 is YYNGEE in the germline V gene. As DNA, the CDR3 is TGTGCCAGCAGCGTAGAAGCGGGAGCTAATGAGCAGTTCTTC. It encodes CASSVEAGANEQFF.

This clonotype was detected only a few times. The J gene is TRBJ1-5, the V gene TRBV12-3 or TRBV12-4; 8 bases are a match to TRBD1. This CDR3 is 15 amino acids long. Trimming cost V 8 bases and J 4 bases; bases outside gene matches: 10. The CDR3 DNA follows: TGTGCCAGCGCCGCAAGACAGGGGTGGAATCAGCCCCAGCATTTT. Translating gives CASAARQGWNQPQHF.

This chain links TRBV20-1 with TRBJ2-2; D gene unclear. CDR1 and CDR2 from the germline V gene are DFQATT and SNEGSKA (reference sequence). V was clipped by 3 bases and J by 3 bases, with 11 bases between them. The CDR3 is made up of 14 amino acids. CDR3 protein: CSASNLVDTGELFF. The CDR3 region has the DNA TGCAGTGCTAGTAATCTGGTTGACACCGGGGAGCTGTTTTTT.

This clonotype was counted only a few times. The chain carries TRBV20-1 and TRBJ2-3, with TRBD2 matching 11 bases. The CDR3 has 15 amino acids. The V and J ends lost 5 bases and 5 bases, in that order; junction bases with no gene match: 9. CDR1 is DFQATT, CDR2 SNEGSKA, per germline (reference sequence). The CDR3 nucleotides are TGCAGTGCTGGACAGGCCGGGACTAGCGGAGATACGCAGTATTTT. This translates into CSAGQAGTSGDTQYF.

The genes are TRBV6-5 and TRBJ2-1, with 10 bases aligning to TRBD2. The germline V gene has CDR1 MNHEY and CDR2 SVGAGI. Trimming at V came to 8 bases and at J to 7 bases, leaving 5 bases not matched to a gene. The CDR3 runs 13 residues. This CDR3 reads CASGLAGENEQFF. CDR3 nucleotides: TGTGCCAGCGGCCTAGCGGGGGAGAATGAGCAGTTCTTC.

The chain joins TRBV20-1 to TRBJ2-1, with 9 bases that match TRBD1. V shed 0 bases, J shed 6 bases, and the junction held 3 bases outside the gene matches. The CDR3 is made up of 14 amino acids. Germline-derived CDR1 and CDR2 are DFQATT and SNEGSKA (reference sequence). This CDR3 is CSAREGQGGNEQFF. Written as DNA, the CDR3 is TGCAGTGCTAGAGAGGGACAGGGCGGCAATGAGCAGTTCTTC.

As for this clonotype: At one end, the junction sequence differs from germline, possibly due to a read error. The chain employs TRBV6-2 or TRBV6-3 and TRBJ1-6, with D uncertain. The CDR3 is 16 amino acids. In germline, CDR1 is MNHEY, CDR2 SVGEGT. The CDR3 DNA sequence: TGTGTCAGCAGTTCGATGCCCGCGGCAGGAGGTCCACCCCTCCACTTT. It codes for CVSSSMPAAGGPPLHF.

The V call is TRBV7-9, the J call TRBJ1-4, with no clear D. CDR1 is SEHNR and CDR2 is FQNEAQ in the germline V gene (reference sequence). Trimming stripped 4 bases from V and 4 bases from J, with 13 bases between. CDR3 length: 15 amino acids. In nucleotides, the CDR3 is TGTGCCAGCAGCTATGCGGAGCGGGGTAATGAAAAACTGTTTTTT. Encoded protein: CASSYAERGNEKLFF.

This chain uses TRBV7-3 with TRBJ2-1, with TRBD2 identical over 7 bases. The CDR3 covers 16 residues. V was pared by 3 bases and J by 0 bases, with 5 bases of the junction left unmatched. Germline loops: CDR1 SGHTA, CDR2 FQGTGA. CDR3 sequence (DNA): TGTGCCAGCAGCTTCGGGGCGGGGGACTCCTACAATGAGCAGTTCTTC. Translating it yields CASSFGAGDSYNEQFF.

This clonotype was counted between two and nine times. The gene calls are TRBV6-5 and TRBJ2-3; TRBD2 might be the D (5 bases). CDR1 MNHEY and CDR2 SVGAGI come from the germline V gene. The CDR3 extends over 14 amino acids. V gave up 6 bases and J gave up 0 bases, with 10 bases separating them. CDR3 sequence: CASRDFSSTDTQYF. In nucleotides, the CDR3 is TGTGCCAGCAGGGACTTCTCTAGCACAGATACGCAGTATTTT.

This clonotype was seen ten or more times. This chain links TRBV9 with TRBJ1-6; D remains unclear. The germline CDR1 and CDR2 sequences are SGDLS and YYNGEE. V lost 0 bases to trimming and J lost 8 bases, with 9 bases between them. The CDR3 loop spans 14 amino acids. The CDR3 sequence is CASSVGGFDSPLHF. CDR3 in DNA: TGTGCCAGCAGCGTAGGAGGGTTTGATTCACCCCTCCACTTT.

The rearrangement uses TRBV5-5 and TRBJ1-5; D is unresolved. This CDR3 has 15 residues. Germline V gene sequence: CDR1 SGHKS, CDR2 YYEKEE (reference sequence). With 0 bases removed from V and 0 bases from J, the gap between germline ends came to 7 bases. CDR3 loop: CASSLVGSSNQPQHF. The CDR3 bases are TGTGCCAGCAGCTTGGTGGGGTCTAGCAATCAGCCCCAGCATTTT.

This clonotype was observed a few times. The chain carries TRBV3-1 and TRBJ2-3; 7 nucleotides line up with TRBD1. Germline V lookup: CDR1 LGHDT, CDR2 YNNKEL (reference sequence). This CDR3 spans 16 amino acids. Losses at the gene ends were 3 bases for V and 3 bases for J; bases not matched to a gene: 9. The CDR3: CASSQDPGQRTDTQYF. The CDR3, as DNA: TGTGCCAGCAGCCAGGACCCGGGACAGAGGACAGATACGCAGTATTTT.

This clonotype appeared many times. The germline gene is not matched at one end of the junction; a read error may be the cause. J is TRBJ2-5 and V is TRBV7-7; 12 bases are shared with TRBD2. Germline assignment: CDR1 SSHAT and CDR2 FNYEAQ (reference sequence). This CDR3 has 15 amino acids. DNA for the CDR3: TGTGCTAGCAGCTTACTAGCGGGAGGACAAGAGACCCAGTACTTC. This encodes CASSLLAGGQETQYF.

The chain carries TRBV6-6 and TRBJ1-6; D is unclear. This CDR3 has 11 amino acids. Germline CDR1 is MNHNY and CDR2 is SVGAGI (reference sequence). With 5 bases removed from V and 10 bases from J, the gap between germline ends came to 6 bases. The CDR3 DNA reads TGTGCCAGCAGTCCTGGGTCACCCCTCCACTTT. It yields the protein CASSPGSPLHF.